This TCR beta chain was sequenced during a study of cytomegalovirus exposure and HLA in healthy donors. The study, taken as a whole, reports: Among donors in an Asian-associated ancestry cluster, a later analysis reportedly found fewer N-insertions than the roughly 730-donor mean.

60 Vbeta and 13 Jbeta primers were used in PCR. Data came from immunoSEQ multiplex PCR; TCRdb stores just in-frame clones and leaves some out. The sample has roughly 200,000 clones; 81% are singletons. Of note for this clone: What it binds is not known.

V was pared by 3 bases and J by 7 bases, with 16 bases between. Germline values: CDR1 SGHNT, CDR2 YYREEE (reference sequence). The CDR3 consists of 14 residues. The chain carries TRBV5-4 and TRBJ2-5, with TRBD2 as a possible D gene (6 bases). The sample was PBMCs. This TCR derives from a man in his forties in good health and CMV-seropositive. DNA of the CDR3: TGTGCCAGCAGCTGGGGGGTAGGGAGTGGGACCCAGTACTTC. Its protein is CASSWGVGSGTQYF.